This T cell receptor beta chain was recovered during a study of blood T cell repertoires in COVID-19. On the study more broadly: Spain, Italy and the United States supplied samples that represented acute and convalescent COVID-19.

Adults between about 18 and 95 years of age took part from under 25 US areas. Clinical history as reported by participants underpinned cohort assignment. This clone came up once. In the study's own analysis: Reference gene primer amplification in the assay estimated nucleated cell counts. TCRdb keeps only in-frame clones here, not all; method: immunoSEQ multiplex PCR. Clonal size and the V and J genes are those of that table, whereas D and trimming came from the DNA. In the table there are some 150,000 clones, less than 85% of which are singletons. Input material: PBMCs or T cells enriched from blood (not recorded which). The TCR sequence derives from a woman aged 45 to 65 who had recovered from COVID-19.

The chain's CDR3 is CASSLEGSGGLLNEQFF. CDR3 DNA: TGTGCCAGCAGCTTAGAGGGTAGCGGGGGCCTTTTAAATGAGCAGTTCTTC. The chain links TRBV11-2 to TRBJ2-1; the match to TRBD2 covers 9 bases. The CDR3 consists of 17 residues. The V and J ends lost 0 bases and 7 bases, in that order; junction bases with no gene match: 10. Germline V CDR1 and CDR2: SGHAT, FQNNGV.